This entry lists 31 T cell receptor beta chains sequenced from one sample in a study of T cell repertoires in cytomegalovirus infection. One entry per CDR3 protein, called by TCRdb with MiXCR from the reads. The profile shows about 100,000 distinct CDR3 sequences, roughly two fifths of them singletons. The antigens these receptors bind are not known. Sample: CD8+ T cells from cultured PBMCs, taken from culture after CMV antigen stimulation. These receptors all come from a human donor in good health (CMV status not recorded). Some clones in this sample may be carry-over from other donors' samples.

This clonotype was counted ten times or more. The V call is TRBV4-1, the J call TRBJ2-2; D is unresolved. V lost 0 bases and J 4 bases, leaving 15 bases between the germline ends. This CDR3 region has 17 residues. The germline gives CDR1 MGHRA, CDR2 YSYEKL. CDR3 in DNA: TGCGCCAGCAGCCAAGATTCGAAGGTTATAATCACCGGGGAGCTGTTTTTT. It is translated as CASSQDSKVIITGELFF.

This clonotype was seen only a few times. The V gene is TRBV19, the J gene TRBJ1-1; D not resolved. Germline V CDR1 and CDR2: LNHDA, SQIVND (reference sequence). Trimming took 1 base from V and 1 from J, leaving 4 bases between them. This CDR3 has 13 amino acids. CDR3: CASSIVQNTEAFF. Here the CDR3 DNA reads TGTGCCAGTAGTATAGTCCAGAACACTGAAGCTTTCTTT.

This chain connects TRBV7-3 to TRBJ2-1; D is possibly TRBD2 (6 bases). The V end was cut by 5 bases, the J end by 10 bases, with 12 bases between. The CDR3 is 12 residues long. The germline CDR1 and CDR2 sequences are SGHTA and FQGTGA. CDR3 DNA: TGTGCCAGCAGCCAATTCGGAGGGGAGCAGTTCTTC. Amino acid sequence: CASSQFGGEQFF.

This clonotype was counted between two and nine times. The chain has TRBV14 and TRBJ2-7, with unresolved D. Trimming stripped 1 base from V and 3 bases from J, with 7 bases between. The CDR3 consists of 13 residues. Germline V gives CDR1 SGHDN, CDR2 FVKESK. In DNA form, the CDR3 reads TGTGCCAGCAGCCAAGGGCGGTTCTACGAGCAGTACTTC. It encodes CASSQGRFYEQYF.

The chain recombines TRBV7-6 with TRBJ2-1, with D perhaps TRBD1 (6 bases). CDR1 is SGHVS and CDR2 is FNYEAQ in the germline V gene. Trimming pared 0 bases from V and 6 bases from J, leaving 12 bases between. The length of the CDR3 is 15 residues. CDR3 region: CASSLAQQGGNEQFF. The CDR3, as DNA: TGTGCCAGCAGCTTAGCGCAACAGGGCGGCAATGAGCAGTTCTTC. Together with reference TRBV7-6 and TRBJ2-1, the CDR3 gives the full variable domain: GAGVSQSPRYKVTKRGQDVALRCDPISGHVSLYWYRQALGQGPEFLTYFNYEAQQDKSGLPNDRFSAERPEGSISTLTIQRTEQRDSAMYRCASSLAQQGGNEQFFGPGTRLTVL.

CDR3 nucleotides: TGTGCCAGCACCTTGGGCCCTTACGAGCAGTACTTC. Residues: CASTLGPYEQYF. This chain uses TRBV7-9 with TRBJ2-7; D is uncertain. The CDR3 is made up of 12 amino acids. With 7 bases removed from V and 4 bases from J, the gap between germline ends came to 11 bases. Germline V lookup: CDR1 SEHNR, CDR2 FQNEAQ (reference sequence).

The chain is built from TRBV12-3 or TRBV12-4 and TRBJ2-1; 12 nucleotides line up with TRBD2. The CDR3 has 14 amino acids. V lost 5 bases, J lost 15 bases, and 11 bases stayed unmatched. CDR3 bases: TGTGCCAGCAGTCGGAGGACTAGCGGGGAGTCGAGGTTCTTC. Translation: CASSRRTSGESRFF.

This clonotype was observed a handful of times. CDR3 nucleotides: TGTGCCAGCAGCTTAACACTAGCGGGGGCCAATGAGCAGTTCTTC. Amino acids: CASSLTLAGANEQFF. V is TRBV7-8 and J is TRBJ2-1; TRBD2 agrees at 11 bases. The CDR3 has 15 residues. Losses at the gene ends were 2 bases for V and 6 bases for J; bases not matched to a gene: 3. Germline assignment: CDR1 SGHVS and CDR2 FQNEAQ.

The table lists this clonotype with many counts. This CDR3 is CSARGLAGRNEQYF. CDR3 coding DNA: TGCAGTGCTAGAGGACTAGCGGGGAGGAACGAGCAGTACTTC. J is TRBJ2-7 and V is TRBV20-1; TRBD2 agrees at 11 bases. Germline V gene lookup returns CDR1 DFQATT and CDR2 SNEGSKA (reference sequence). V was pared by 1 base and J by 5 bases, with 4 bases of the junction left unmatched. The CDR3 is made up of 14 amino acids.

This clonotype has at least ten counts. The J gene is TRBJ1-1, the V gene TRBV12-3 or TRBV12-4; D may be TRBD1 (6 bases). This CDR3 contains 14 residues. Trimming removed 6 bases from V and 2 bases from J, with 13 bases in between. The CDR3 bases are TGTGCCAGCAGCCCCGGGACAATTAACACTGAAGCTTTCTTT. Protein product: CASSPGTINTEAFF.

This clonotype was picked up one time. V gene TRBV9 combines with J gene TRBJ2-7; D is unclear. V was pared by 2 bases and J by 3 bases, with 15 bases between. This CDR3 contains 15 residues. Germline CDR1 is SGDLS and CDR2 is YYNGEE. CDR3 DNA sequence: TGTGCCAGCAGCGTCGATGGTAGGGAACTCTACGAGCAGTACTTC. Amino acids: CASSVDGRELYEQYF. Variable domain in full (rest from reference TRBV9 and TRBJ2-7): DSGVTQTPKHLITATGQRVTLRCSPRSGDLSVYWYQQSLDQGLQFLIQYYNGEERAKGNILERFSAQQFPDLHSELNLSSLELGDSALYFCASSVDGRELYEQYFGPGTRLTVT.

There are a few counts of this clonotype. The chain uses TRBV2 and TRBJ2-1; 12 nucleotides align to TRBD2. CDR3 length: 17 amino acids. V lost 4 bases, J lost 3 bases, and 7 bases stayed unmatched. Germline V gene lookup returns CDR1 SNHLY and CDR2 FYNNEI. CDR3 sequence: CASSARLAGAFYNEQFF. In DNA, the CDR3 is TGTGCCAGCAGTGCAAGACTAGCGGGGGCGTTCTACAATGAGCAGTTCTTC.

The CDR3 protein is CASSRRWTGGFMNTEAFF. The CDR3 DNA sequence: TGTGCCAGCAGTCGCCGATGGACAGGGGGCTTTATGAACACTGAAGCTTTCTTT. The chain recombines TRBV28 with TRBJ1-1; 11 bases agree with TRBD1. V lost 5 bases to trimming and J lost 0 bases; unmatched junction nucleotides: 11. Germline V lookup: CDR1 MDHEN, CDR2 SYDVKM. The CDR3 is 18 residues long.

V gene TRBV7-6 combines with J gene TRBJ1-1; D unresolved. Trimming pared 5 bases from V and 5 bases from J, leaving 15 bases between. CDR3 length: 14 residues. Per germline, CDR1 SGHVS and CDR2 FNYEAQ. The CDR3 is CASSRGSRGTEAFF. The CDR3 coding sequence is TGTGCCAGCAGCCGGGGATCCCGCGGGACTGAAGCTTTCTTT.

The chain couples TRBV6-1 to TRBJ1-2; a weak D match, TRBD1 (5 bases). With 5 bases removed from V and 8 bases from J, the gap between germline ends came to 21 bases. Per germline, CDR1 MNHNS and CDR2 SASEGT. CDR3 length equals 15 residues. The CDR3: CASSYFYGDGDGYTF. CDR3 bases: TGTGCCAGCAGTTATTTCTACGGAGACGGGGACGGCTACACCTTC.

V and J are TRBV7-6 and TRBJ2-5; TRBD1 matches 9 bases. V gave up 1 base and J gave up 5 bases; unmatched junction bases: 5. The CDR3 totals 15 residues. Germline V lookup: CDR1 SGHVS, CDR2 FNYEAQ. The chain's CDR3 is CASSLVTGGWETQYF. DNA of the CDR3: TGTGCCAGCAGCTTAGTTACAGGGGGCTGGGAGACCCAGTACTTC.

This clonotype was seen at least ten times. The chain employs TRBV24-1 and TRBJ2-2; no definite D call. Trimming left V 9 bases short and J 7 bases short, with 5 bases between. The germline gives CDR1 KGHDR, CDR2 SFDVKD. The CDR3 sequence is 10 residues long. This chain's CDR3 is CATGDGELFF. DNA for the CDR3: TGTGCCACCGGGGACGGGGAGCTGTTTTTT.

This rearrangement joins TRBV12-3 or TRBV12-4 to TRBJ2-3; 12 nucleotides agree with TRBD2. This CDR3 comprises 15 residues. The junction had 4 bases not matched to a gene; V was cut back by 4 bases and J by 5 bases. CDR3: CASSWTSGARDTQYF. CDR3 in DNA: TGTGCCAGCAGTTGGACTAGCGGGGCCCGAGATACGCAGTATTTT.

The chain employs TRBV5-1 and TRBJ1-2; maybe TRBD1 (5 bases). V lost 4 bases, J lost 0 bases, and 7 bases lay in between. Germline V lookup: CDR1 SGHRS, CDR2 YFSETQ. The CDR3 runs 13 residues. CDR3 in DNA: TGCGCCAGCAGCCCGGGGCCTAACTATGGCTACACCTTC. It encodes CASSPGPNYGYTF.

This clonotype appeared a few times. The genes are TRBV19 and TRBJ1-1, with D unresolved. CDR1 and CDR2 (germline): LNHDA, SQIVND (reference sequence). V was trimmed by 5 bases and J by 2 bases, leaving 6 bases between them. This CDR3 is 12 amino acids long. CDR3 nucleotide sequence: TGTGCCAGTAGTCGGTTAAACACTGAAGCTTTCTTT. It specifies CASSRLNTEAFF.

The gene calls are TRBV20-1 and TRBJ2-5, with 7 bases aligning to TRBD1. This CDR3 comprises 16 residues. J lost 2 bases, V lost 4 bases, and 13 bases had no gene match. The V gene's germline CDR1 is DFQATT and CDR2 SNEGSKA (reference sequence). This chain's CDR3 is CSANPLETGPQETQYF. Here the CDR3 DNA reads TGCAGTGCTAACCCCTTAGAGACAGGGCCGCAAGAGACCCAGTACTTC.

This clonotype came up many times. The chain uses TRBV2 and TRBJ2-7; D not certain. The V end was cut by 2 bases, the J end by 0 bases, with 8 bases between. CDR1 is SNHLY, CDR2 FYNNEI, per germline. There are 14 residues in the CDR3. CDR3 sequence (DNA): TGTGCCAGCAGTGAAAGAGAGTTCTCCTACGAGCAGTACTTC. It yields the protein CASSEREFSYEQYF.

The chain has TRBV12-3 or TRBV12-4 and TRBJ2-1; maybe TRBD1 (5 bases). The CDR3 extends over 15 amino acids. Trimming took 5 bases from V and 8 from J, leaving 19 bases between them. DNA of the CDR3: TGTGCCAGCAGTCGCCTTGGGGCCTCTATTTATGAGCAGTTCTTC. Translated, it gives CASSRLGASIYEQFF.

The chain joins TRBV7-8 to TRBJ1-3, with a tentative D call TRBD1 (6 bases). The V gene's germline CDR1 is SGHVS and CDR2 FQNEAQ. This CDR3 contains 19 residues. Trimming pared 0 bases from V and 1 base from J, leaving 19 bases between. CDR3 nucleotide sequence: TGTGCCAGCAGCTTAGCGGATCTCCGGGGGGCACTTTCTGGAAACACCATATATTTT. Residues: CASSLADLRGALSGNTIYF.

The chain recombines TRBV6-8 with TRBJ2-3; D is unclear. This CDR3 region has 8 residues. V was cut by 4 bases and J by 14 bases, with 4 bases left in between. Germline V gene sequence: CDR1 MNHGY, CDR2 SAAAGT. The CDR3 protein is CASSFGYF. The CDR3, as DNA: TGTGCCAGCAGTTTCGGGTATTTT.

This clonotype has ten or more counts. The chain recombines TRBV7-2 with TRBJ1-1; D ambiguous. Germline V gene sequence: CDR1 SGHTA, CDR2 FQGNSA. This CDR3 region has 13 residues. V lost 5 bases, J lost 0 bases, and 7 bases lay in between. CDR3 nucleotides: TGTGCCAGCAGCCCTTATATGAACACTGAAGCTTTCTTT. Translation gives CASSPYMNTEAFF. Full variable domain (remainder filled in from reference TRBV7-2 and TRBJ1-1): GAGVSQSPSNKVTEKGKDVELRCDPISGHTALYWYRQSLGQGLEFLIYFQGNSAPDKSGLPSDRFSAERTGGSVSTLTIQRTQQEDSAVYLCASSPYMNTEAFFGQGTRLTVV.

The CDR3 DNA is TGTGCCAGCAGCTCCGCCGTGGCTCATTGGTTCTTC. Its protein product is CASSSAVAHWFF. This chain links TRBV7-6 with TRBJ2-1; D not certain. This CDR3 comprises 12 residues. In germline, CDR1 is SGHVS, CDR2 FNYEAQ. Between the trimmed V and J ends, which lost 4 bases and 15 bases, there was a span of 16 bases. The variable domain in full, with the rest retrieved from reference TRBV7-6 and TRBJ2-1, is GAGVSQSPRYKVTKRGQDVALRCDPISGHVSLYWYRQALGQGPEFLTYFNYEAQQDKSGLPNDRFSAERPEGSISTLTIQRTEQRDSAMYRCASSSAVAHWFFGPGTRLTVL.

This clonotype was detected many times. The chain carries TRBV4-1 and TRBJ2-1; a weak D match, TRBD1 (6 bases). The CDR3 contains 14 residues. V lost 4 bases, J lost 8 bases, and 15 bases lay in between. Germline CDR1 is MGHRA and CDR2 is YSYEKL. CDR3 sequence: CASSRSPGAHEQFF. The CDR3 DNA follows: TGCGCCAGCAGCCGATCCCCAGGGGCCCATGAGCAGTTCTTC.

This clonotype was detected only a few times. The chain has TRBV7-6 and TRBJ2-1; D unclear. CDR3 length: 12 amino acids. CDR1 SGHVS and CDR2 FNYEAQ come from the germline V gene. The V end was cut by 3 bases, the J end by 5 bases, with 5 bases between. The CDR3 nucleotides read TGTGCCAGCAGCTTTTTGGACAATGAGCAGTTCTTC. Amino acids: CASSFLDNEQFF.

In this sample, this clonotype turned up a few times. The J gene is TRBJ2-7, the V gene TRBV7-2; 7 bases agree with TRBD1. Germline-derived CDR1 and CDR2 are SGHTA and FQGNSA. The length of the CDR3 is 14 residues. Trimming at V came to 4 bases and at J to 3 bases, leaving 6 bases not matched to a gene. CDR3 DNA sequence: TGTGCCAGCAGCTCCGGGACAGTGGTCTACGAGCAGTACTTC. Its protein is CASSSGTVVYEQYF.

This chain joins TRBV7-9 and TRBJ2-1, with D possibly matching TRBD1 (6 bases). This CDR3 spans 12 amino acids. Trimming pared 5 bases from V and 8 bases from J, leaving 10 bases between. Germline V gives CDR1 SEHNR, CDR2 FQNEAQ (reference sequence). The CDR3 DNA sequence: TGTGCCAGCAGCCTACAGGGCGATGAGCAGTTCTTC. This gives the protein CASSLQGDEQFF.